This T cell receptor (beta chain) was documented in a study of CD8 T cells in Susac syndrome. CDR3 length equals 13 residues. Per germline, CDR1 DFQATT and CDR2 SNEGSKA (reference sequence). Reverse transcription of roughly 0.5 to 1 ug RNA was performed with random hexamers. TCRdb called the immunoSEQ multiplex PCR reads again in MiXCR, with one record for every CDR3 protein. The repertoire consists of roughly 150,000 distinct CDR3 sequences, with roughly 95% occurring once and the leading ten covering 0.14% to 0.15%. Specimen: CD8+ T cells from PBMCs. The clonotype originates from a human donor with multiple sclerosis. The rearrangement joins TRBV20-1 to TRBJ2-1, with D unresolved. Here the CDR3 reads CNGYFADYNEQFF. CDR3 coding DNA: TGCAATGGCTACTTCGCGGACTACAATGAGCAGTTCTTC.